This T cell receptor beta chain was profiled in a study of blood T cell repertoires in COVID-19. Background on the study: Acute-phase and convalescent COVID-19 samples originated in the United States, Italy and Spain.

The assay was immunoSEQ multiplex PCR, and TCRdb's table has in-frame clones only and misses some. The table shows about 280,000 clones, with roughly 91% occurring only once. This CDR3 spans 12 amino acids. The germline gives CDR1 SQVTM, CDR2 ANQGSEA. Trimming removed 3 bases at V and 4 bases at J, with 7 bases between. V and J are TRBV29-1 and TRBJ2-1; D may be TRBD2 (6 bases). The sample comprised peripheral blood. The clonotype comes from a man in his forties with acute or convalescent COVID-19. The CDR3 loop is CSVDGRYNEQFF. The CDR3 nucleotides read TGCAGCGTTGATGGGAGGTACAATGAGCAGTTCTTC.